The 32 T cell receptor beta chains below come from one sample, sequenced in a study of T cells in Graves' hyperthyroidism and ophthalmopathy. The TCR beta CDR3 regions underwent amplification using RNA transcripts as the source. The study used the HTBI primer set for a first-round RT-PCR of the TCR CDR3. TCRdb re-derived calls from the multiplex PCR reads in MiXCR, one entry per CDR3 protein. The sample includes hundreds of thousands of distinct CDR3 sequences, around 15% of them seen just once. Sequenced sample: blood. Source of these receptors: a woman aged 40 to 50 with Graves' ophthalmopathy.

V usage is TRBV7-2 and J usage is TRBJ2-3; D is perhaps TRBD2 (5 bases). V was clipped by 0 bases and J by 4 bases, with 11 bases between them. Germline CDR1 and CDR2: SGHTA and FQGNSA. The CDR3 is 15 amino acids. CDR3 in DNA: TGTGCCAGCAGCTTAGCGGGCTCTAGCTCAGATACGCAGTATTTT. This gives the protein CASSLAGSSSDTQYF.

At least ten counts were recorded for this clonotype. The rearrangement uses TRBV27 and TRBJ2-2; 10 bases are shared with TRBD2. This CDR3 has 14 amino acids. Unmatched junction bases numbered 6, after V lost 6 bases and J lost 8 bases. The germline V gene encodes CDR1 MNHEY and CDR2 SMNVEV (reference sequence). In nucleotides, the CDR3 is TGTGCCAGCAGGGAAGCGGGAGGGTCTGGGGAGCTGTTTTTT. Its protein product is CASREAGGSGELFF.

This clonotype was picked up many times. The J gene is TRBJ1-2, the V gene TRBV6-5, with D possibly being TRBD1 (5 bases). V was cut by 4 bases and J by 8 bases, with 11 bases left in between. This CDR3 has 12 amino acids. In germline, CDR1 is MNHEY, CDR2 SVGAGI. The CDR3 nucleotides read TGTGCCAGCAGTTCCCGGGACGTCGGCTACACCTTC. Its translation: CASSSRDVGYTF.

V gene TRBV7-6 combines with J gene TRBJ2-5; 9 bases line up with TRBD1. V lost 3 bases to trimming and J lost 3 bases; unmatched junction nucleotides: 8. CDR1 and CDR2 from the germline V gene are SGHVS and FNYEAQ. The CDR3 is 16 amino acids. The DNA for the CDR3 is TGTGCCAGCAGCTTCCCCGCGGGACAGGGTAAAGAGACCCAGTACTTC. Residues: CASSFPAGQGKETQYF.

This clonotype was seen ten or more times. The gene calls are TRBV24-1 and TRBJ2-5, with D perhaps matching TRBD2 (6 bases). Trimming cost V 2 bases and J 2 bases, with 11 bases left between them. Germline V lookup: CDR1 KGHDR, CDR2 SFDVKD. The CDR3 contains 15 residues. The DNA for the CDR3 is TGTGCCACCAGTGATTCCCGGAGGGTTCAAGAGACCCAGTACTTC. This encodes CATSDSRRVQETQYF.

In this sample, this clonotype turned up many times. This chain connects TRBV6-2 or TRBV6-3 to TRBJ2-4; a possible D gene is TRBD1 (5 bases). The CDR3 length is 16 residues. CDR1 is MNHEY, CDR2 SVGEGT, per germline. V dropped 2 bases and J dropped 3 bases, with 14 bases sitting between them. The CDR3: CASSYREGVGKNIQYF. The CDR3 nucleotides are TGTGCCAGCAGTTACAGGGAAGGGGTTGGCAAAAACATTCAGTACTTC.

This clonotype was picked up many times. The V gene is TRBV28, the J gene TRBJ2-2; a weak D match, TRBD2 (5 bases). The germline V and J ends were trimmed by 2 bases and 7 bases, with 5 bases remaining between them. Germline V CDR1 and CDR2: MDHEN, SYDVKM. The CDR3 covers 12 residues. The CDR3 sequence is CASSLSGGELFF. The CDR3 coding sequence is TGTGCCAGCAGTTTAAGCGGCGGGGAGCTGTTTTTT.

This clonotype was counted many times. The V gene is TRBV2, the J gene TRBJ2-2; D gene ambiguous. The CDR3 covers 11 residues. Per the germline V gene, CDR1 is SNHLY and CDR2 is FYNNEI. V lost 2 bases and J lost 5, with 0 bases in between. The CDR3 sequence: CASSETGELFF. CDR3 DNA: TGTGCCAGCAGTGAAACCGGGGAGCTGTTTTTT.

This clonotype was seen ten or more times. The rearrangement uses TRBV6-1 and TRBJ2-5, with TRBD1 matching over 7 bases. This CDR3 spans 14 amino acids. Germline V CDR1 and CDR2: MNHNS, SASEGT. Trimming took 2 bases from V and 5 from J; bases not matched to a gene: 5. The CDR3 here is CASSERGTAETQYF. Here the CDR3 DNA reads TGTGCCAGCAGTGAACGAGGGACAGCGGAGACCCAGTACTTC.

The sample holds many counts of this clonotype. V gene TRBV27 combines with J gene TRBJ1-5; D is unresolved. V lost 3 bases to trimming and J lost 5 bases, with 8 bases between them. Germline CDR1 and CDR2: MNHEY and SMNVEV (reference sequence). The length of the CDR3 is 13 residues. CDR3 region: CASSLADYQPQHF. The CDR3 DNA is TGTGCCAGCAGTTTGGCAGACTATCAGCCCCAGCATTTT.

The chain has TRBV11-3 and TRBJ2-5, with D possibly matching TRBD1 (5 bases). Trimming cost V 2 bases and J 0 bases, with 13 bases left between them. From germline, CDR1 is SGHNT and CDR2 YENEEA. The CDR3 extends over 16 amino acids. CDR3 DNA: TGTGCCAGCAGCTTACGCAGGGCCGACTACCAAGAGACCCAGTACTTC. As protein: CASSLRRADYQETQYF.

This clonotype was recorded a few times. J is TRBJ2-3 and V is TRBV11-1, with 10 nucleotides matching TRBD2. This CDR3 is 18 amino acids long. Germline CDR1 and CDR2: SGHAT and FQDESV (reference sequence). The ends lost 2 bases at V and 0 bases at J; junction bases unmatched: 8. The CDR3 is CASSLPGLADASTDTQYF. The CDR3 DNA sequence: TGTGCCAGCAGCTTACCCGGACTAGCGGATGCTAGCACAGATACGCAGTATTTT.

The J gene is TRBJ2-5, the V gene TRBV6-1; 12 positions match TRBD1. Trimming removed 6 bases from V and 4 bases from J; junction bases left unmatched: 3. The CDR3 is made up of 14 amino acids. Germline V gene lookup returns CDR1 MNHNS and CDR2 SASEGT. CDR3 protein: CASRVGQGAETQYF. The CDR3 DNA reads TGTGCCAGCAGAGTGGGACAGGGGGCAGAGACCCAGTACTTC.

The chain carries TRBV6-1 and TRBJ2-7; D perhaps matches TRBD1 (6 bases). The V and J ends lost 5 bases and 0 bases respectively, with 14 bases between them. The CDR3 consists of 15 residues. Germline V gene data show CDR1 as MNHNS and CDR2 as SASEGT. The CDR3 sequence is CASSKGELPSYEQYF. The CDR3 coding sequence is TGTGCCAGCAGTAAGGGGGAGTTACCCTCCTACGAGCAGTACTTC.

This clonotype was counted a single time. V usage is TRBV6-2 or TRBV6-3 and J usage is TRBJ1-3; TRBD1 might be the D (5 bases). Germline loops: CDR1 MNHEY, CDR2 SVGEGT. Trimming removed 2 bases at V and 0 bases at J, with 17 bases between. The CDR3 runs 18 residues. The CDR3 bases are TGTGCCAGCAGTTACCAGGTCATGGGGGATCGCTCTGGAAACACCATATATTTT. It encodes CASSYQVMGDRSGNTIYF.

This chain joins TRBV7-2 and TRBJ2-7, with 7 bases lining up with TRBD1. CDR3 size: 14 residues. Germline CDR1 and CDR2: SGHTA and FQGNSA. V trimming: 5 bases; J trimming: 3 bases; junction bases outside the gene matches: 7. This CDR3 is CASSKKTGDYEQYF. CDR3 DNA: TGTGCCAGCAGCAAGAAAACAGGGGACTACGAGCAGTACTTC.

This clonotype was counted ten times or more. This chain uses TRBV12-3 or TRBV12-4 with TRBJ2-7; 9 nucleotides align to TRBD1. This CDR3 spans 13 amino acids. The V gene end was trimmed by 6 bases and the J gene end by 5 bases; junction bases not matched to a gene: 5. The CDR3 DNA is TGTGCCAGCAGCGCCGGGACAGGGAACGAGCAGTACTTC. It encodes CASSAGTGNEQYF.

This clonotype was detected only a few times. V gene TRBV27 combines with J gene TRBJ1-1, with D hard to call. Germline values: CDR1 MNHEY, CDR2 SMNVEV (reference sequence). The CDR3 consists of 14 residues. The V gene lost 5 bases and the J gene lost 1 base, with 11 bases spanning the gap. The CDR3 DNA sequence: TGTGCCAGCAGTCCGGCGGGCCAGAACACTGAAGCTTTCTTT. Translating gives CASSPAGQNTEAFF.

The V call is TRBV6-2 or TRBV6-3, the J call TRBJ2-5; 12 nucleotides match TRBD1. The CDR3 sequence is 15 residues long. In germline, CDR1 is MNHEY, CDR2 SVGEGT. The ends lost 5 bases at V and 4 bases at J; junction bases unmatched: 5. CDR3 DNA: TGTGCCAGCAGTGGCCGGGACAGGGGGCCAGAGACCCAGTACTTC. Its protein product is CASSGRDRGPETQYF.

This clonotype was seen many times. The V call is TRBV6-1, the J call TRBJ1-2; possible D gene TRBD1, 6 bases. The CDR3 runs to 13 residues. Germline V gene lookup returns CDR1 MNHNS and CDR2 SASEGT. The V gene lost 7 bases and the J gene lost 8 bases, with 17 bases spanning the gap. The CDR3 coding sequence is TGTGCCAGCACCCTGAGTCGGGGGCCGGGCTACACCTTC. This codes for CASTLSRGPGYTF.

This clonotype has at least ten counts. This rearrangement joins TRBV28 to TRBJ2-7; D might be TRBD1 or TRBD2, each matching 5 bases. Germline loops: CDR1 MDHEN, CDR2 SYDVKM. This CDR3 spans 14 amino acids. V shed 7 bases and J shed 3 bases, with 16 bases lying between them. Here the CDR3 reads CASTLGTAIYEQYF. CDR3 in DNA: TGTGCCAGCACCCTTGGGACGGCGATCTACGAGCAGTACTTC.

This clonotype was picked up many times. The J gene is TRBJ2-7, the V gene TRBV20-1; D remains ambiguous. Germline-derived CDR1 and CDR2 are DFQATT and SNEGSKA (reference sequence). The CDR3 spans 12 residues. V was pared by 4 bases and J by 2 bases, with 9 bases between. CDR3 loop: CSANRDAYEQYF. The CDR3 bases are TGCAGTGCTAACAGAGACGCCTACGAGCAGTACTTC.

The table lists this clonotype with a few counts. The V and J genes are TRBV7-9 and TRBJ1-1, with D uncertain. The CDR3 runs to 12 residues. The germline CDR1 and CDR2 sequences are SEHNR and FQNEAQ (reference sequence). The V gene lost 1 base and the J gene lost 5 bases, with 5 bases spanning the gap. CDR3: CASSLDPTEAFF. The CDR3 DNA reads as TGTGCCAGCAGCTTAGACCCGACTGAAGCTTTCTTT.

This clonotype appeared many times. The V call is TRBV28, the J call TRBJ1-2; 8 positions match TRBD1. J gave up 8 bases and V 1 base, and 9 bases lay outside the gene matches. The CDR3 is made up of 15 amino acids. The germline V gene encodes CDR1 MDHEN and CDR2 SYDVKM. Here the CDR3 reads CASSLSAGGAGGYTF. For the CDR3, the DNA is TGTGCCAGCAGTTTATCGGCAGGGGGCGCGGGAGGCTACACCTTC.

The chain carries TRBV19 and TRBJ2-7; D gene ambiguous. This CDR3 spans 13 amino acids. The V end lost 8 bases, the J end lost 3 bases, and 14 bases lay between the germline ends. Looked up from germline, CDR1 is LNHDA and CDR2 is SQIVND (reference sequence). The CDR3 protein is CASAPQFRYEQYF. The CDR3 DNA reads as TGTGCCAGTGCGCCCCAATTTCGCTACGAGCAGTACTTC. Combining the CDR3 with reference TRBV19 and TRBJ2-7 gives the whole variable domain DGGITQSPKYLFRKEGQNVTLSCEQNLNHDAMYWYRQDPGQGLRLIYYSQIVNDFQKGDIAEGYSVSREKKESFPLTVTSAQKNPTAFYLCASAPQFRYEQYFGPGTRLTVT.

There are many counts of this clonotype. This chain uses TRBV27 with TRBJ1-2; D perhaps matches TRBD1 (5 bases). The V end was cut by 7 bases, the J end by 4 bases, with 19 bases between. From germline, CDR1 is MNHEY and CDR2 SMNVEV (reference sequence). This CDR3 comprises 15 residues. The CDR3 DNA follows: TGTGCCAGCAAGGGTCGGGCAGGGATTCTCTATGGCTACACCTTC. It is translated as CASKGRAGILYGYTF.

This clonotype was observed many times. The chain uses TRBV27 and TRBJ1-1, with no clear D. Trimming took 9 bases from V and 0 from J, leaving 8 bases between them. CDR1 and CDR2 from the germline V gene are MNHEY and SMNVEV (reference sequence). The CDR3 sequence is 12 residues long. CDR3 sequence (DNA): TGTGCCAGTTTCGCCCTGAACACTGAAGCTTTCTTT. Translated, it gives CASFALNTEAFF.

There are many counts of this clonotype. CDR3 nucleotides: TGTGCCAGCAGTTCCCAAGGACAGGGATGGAACACTGAAGCTTTCTTT. It yields the protein CASSSQGQGWNTEAFF. The chain recombines TRBV28 with TRBJ1-1; 8 nucleotides match TRBD1. V lost 4 bases, J lost 1 base, and 8 bases stayed unmatched. Germline CDR1 reads MDHEN; CDR2 reads SYDVKM. This CDR3 spans 16 amino acids.

The chain joins TRBV5-1 to TRBJ2-3, with 8 positions matching TRBD2. The CDR3 is made up of 16 amino acids. The trim removed 4 bases at V and 3 bases at J, leaving 10 bases unmatched. Per germline, CDR1 SGHRS and CDR2 YFSETQ. The CDR3 nucleotides read TGCGCCAGCAGCGGCCGCGTGGGCGGGGGGACAGATACGCAGTATTTT. Protein sequence: CASSGRVGGGTDTQYF. Complete variable domain (other parts from reference TRBV5-1 and TRBJ2-3): KAGVTQTPRYLIKTRGQQVTLSCSPISGHRSVSWYQQTPGQGLQFLFEYFSETQRNKGNFPGRFSGRQFSNSRSEMNVSTLELGDSALYLCASSGRVGGGTDTQYFGPGTRLTVL.

The chain combines TRBV13 with TRBJ1-3; 7 bases are shared with TRBD1. V lost 2 bases and J lost 3; bases outside the gene matches: 10. This CDR3 contains 17 residues. In germline, CDR1 is PRHDT, CDR2 FYEKMQ (reference sequence). The CDR3 DNA is TGTGCCAGCAGCTTATTTCTCCAACAGGGGTTTGGAAACACCATATATTTT. It translates to CASSLFLQQGFGNTIYF. Drawing the rest from reference TRBV13 and TRBJ1-3, the complete variable domain is AAGVIQSPRHLIKEKRETATLKCYPIPRHDTVYWYQQGPGQDPQFLISFYEKMQSDKGSIPDRFSAQQFSDYHSELNMSSLELGDSALYFCASSLFLQQGFGNTIYFGEGSWLTVV.

The J gene is TRBJ1-2, the V gene TRBV3-1; no clear D. Trimming cost V 1 base and J 0 bases, with 9 bases left between them. The CDR3 has 15 residues. Germline V gene data show CDR1 as LGHDT and CDR2 as YNNKEL (reference sequence). Written as DNA, the CDR3 is TGTGCCAGCAGCCAAGGAGAGAGTTCTAACTATGGCTACACCTTC. This gives the protein CASSQGESSNYGYTF.

This clonotype was counted ten times or more. The chain is built from TRBV20-1 and TRBJ1-1; TRBD1 matches 10 bases. Germline V gene lookup returns CDR1 DFQATT and CDR2 SNEGSKA (reference sequence). CDR3 length: 14 amino acids. The J segment lost 0 bases and the V segment lost 5 bases, leaving 3 bases of the junction unmatched. CDR3 residues: CSARDRGMNTEAFF. CDR3 in DNA: TGCAGTGCTCGGGACAGGGGCATGAACACTGAAGCTTTCTTT.